This T cell receptor beta chain was recorded in a study of T cells in Graves' hyperthyroidism and ophthalmopathy. V was pared by 6 bases and J by 5 bases, with 12 bases of the junction left unmatched. Looked up from germline, CDR1 is MNHEY and CDR2 is SVGEGT. The CDR3 loop spans 16 amino acids. Regions amplified from RNA transcripts were the TCR beta CDR3 regions. First-round RT-PCR targeting the TCR CDR3 was performed with the HTBI primer set. Each CDR3 protein gets one entry after TCRdb re-called the multiplex PCR reads with MiXCR. Counted here are a few hundred thousand distinct CDR3 sequences, roughly 14% occurring once; the ten biggest clones make up approximately 7%.

This receptor was obtained from a woman in her 30s with Graves' hyperthyroidism. Sequencing was performed on blood. This rearrangement joins TRBV6-2 or TRBV6-3 to TRBJ1-5, with 8 bases identical to TRBD1. Here the CDR3 reads CASSRQGARPDQPQHF. For the CDR3, the DNA is TGTGCCAGCAGCCGTCAGGGGGCTAGGCCGGATCAGCCCCAGCATTTT.